The source of this T cell receptor (beta chain) is a study of regulatory T cells in long-lasting Graves disease (dated by TCRdb to the early 2020s). Regarding the study in general: Patients with newly diagnosed Graves' disease had been on antithyroid drugs for under 3 months. This study used TCR sequencing and RNA sequencing of peripheral blood to compare persistent Graves' disease patients against newly diagnosed Graves' disease patients. The study took place in China and was registered as a clinical trial. A total of roughly 35 samples underwent TCR sequencing: some 13 from persistent and around 20 from newly diagnosed Graves' disease patients. What the work shows at the level of the full study, not this receptor alone: Persistent Graves' disease patients showed lower TCR Shannon entropy and fewer highly expanded clones than newly diagnosed patients, suggesting clonal expansion. Patients with persistent disease shared more public clonotypes (about 2,900) than newly diagnosed patients did (approximately 970). Preferential use of TRBV28, TRBJ1-2 and TRBJ2-5 was observed in persistent disease, whereas TRBV20-1 and TRBJ2-1 were favored in newly diagnosed disease. Peripheral blood alone was examined, since thyroid tissue, which constituted the primary lesion, could not be accessed. The small sample size was acknowledged by the authors as a limitation that may reduce accuracy. Only the TCR beta chain was sequenced and analyzed.

The library was obtained by multiplex PCR. This sample was sequenced with an Illumina HiSeq 4000. To build TCR beta libraries, CDR3 regions were amplified by Arm-PCR using iRepertoire HTBI primers. Before sequencing, the PCR products went through gel purification. In the paper's pipeline: Across samples, 60 to 70 TRBV and approximately 15 TRBJ segments were identified and used for gene usage analysis of CDR3 amino acid clonotypes. COPE and FqMerger were used to merge filtered high-quality paired reads into contigs. BLAST was used to align contigs to the IMGT TRBV, TRBD and TRBJ reference genes, and CDR3 was defined following IMGT. Clonotypes above 0.1% frequency were classified as highly expanded clones. Shannon entropy was used to measure repertoire diversity, and the Gini coefficient was used to measure V-J evenness. Public clonotypes were defined as clonotypes shared by more than one individual. TCRdb reworked the public reads: Q25 trimming with fastp, MiXCR clone assembly, productive beta chains retained. Records with the same CDR3 protein are collapsed into one entry carrying the most frequent genes and DNA. TCRdb's processing, not the authors', yielded these V and J calls. A total of about 210,000 distinct CDR3 sequences appear in this sample, roughly a fifth of them only once. The top ten constitute 10% to 15% of the sample.

This sample's time point label indicates: newly diagnosed GD, antithyroid drugs for less than 3 months. For both TCR sequencing and RNA sequencing, RNA was extracted from PBMCs in TRIzol. Graves' disease was diagnosed according to American Thyroid Association guidelines. Patients for the study were recruited at an endocrinology department in Xi'an, China. Each patient gave approximately 10 milliliters of peripheral blood, collected in an EDTA anticoagulant tube. Ficoll Paque Plus density gradient separation was used to isolate PBMCs, and no additional T cell sorting was done. An Agilent 2100 Bioanalyzer and agarose gel were used to check RNA quality, and a NanoDrop 2000 was used to measure RNA concentration. The germline V gene provides CDR1 SQVTM and CDR2 ANQGSEA. Its CDR3 holds 15 amino acids, cysteine through phenylalanine. The entry retains the CDR3 DNA only, 45 bases that are in frame from base 1. For this chain, trimming is 2 bases at the V end and 4 bases at the J end, and the number of junction bases without a gene match is 7.

This clonotype was recorded at least ten times. This receptor's antigen is unknown. No much larger clonotype is one base removed from it; base qualities were not supplied. The data were also submitted as part of a second study, on T cells in Graves' hyperthyroidism and ophthalmopathy. The second study, in turn, reports: Stable Graves' hyperthyroidism was defined as no progression to ophthalmopathy during 18 months of follow-up. Hyperthyroidism patients were newly diagnosed, with disease duration under 2 months, and aged 18 to 65 years. Patients with uncontrolled infections, other autoimmune diseases, pregnancy or lactation were excluded. Diagnoses were established on the basis of clinical symptoms, serum thyroxine and TRAb, thyroid ultrasound, and orbital computed tomography. The TCR CDR3 was subjected to a first round of RT-PCR using the HTBI primer set and the Qiagen OneStep RT-PCR kit. Most expanded thyroid clonotypes (frequency above 0.001) were also detected in blood, suggesting blood repertoires may reflect thyroid immune responses. Ophthalmopathy was separated from stable hyperthyroidism by a 13 V-J signature model, with 85% to 90% sensitivity and roughly 81% specificity obtained in cross-validation and 80%/75% obtained in testing. In validation, the model predicted progression to ophthalmopathy a median of approximately 6.3 months before onset, with around 70% sensitivity and 72.22% specificity. A discovery cohort of around 98 patients, approximately 44 with Graves' ophthalmopathy and approximately 55 with stable Graves' hyperthyroidism, was used to find distinguishing TCR V-J signatures. Whether ophthalmopathy could be predicted prospectively was tested in an independent validation cohort made up of about 18 hyperthyroidism patients plus 17 patients who later progressed to ophthalmopathy. The 100 discovery patients were randomly split 7:3 into training and test sets. Thyroid tissue and blood T-cell repertoires from roughly 6 Graves' hyperthyroidism patients were also compared in the study. Following sampling, methimazole starting at 30 mg daily was given to hyperthyroidism patients, and high-dose intravenous methylprednisolone was given to ophthalmopathy patients. A second multiplex PCR round built the libraries, followed by size selection and purification. Paired-end sequencing of the libraries was performed with 100 bp reads on an Illumina HiSeq2000. Raw data were processed with SOAPnuke, discarding reads with adapters, uncalled bases, mean Phred below 15, or no exact constant-primer or identifier match. High-quality paired reads were merged with COPE v1.2.5, and unique nucleotide sequences were defined as clonotypes. MiTCR v1.1 was used to align the clonotypes against IMGT TRBV, TRBD and TRBJ reference segments. Analysis was restricted to V-J combinations with a frequency above 0.0001, which covered roughly 99% of repertoires. The TCS score was defined as F50 (clonal expansion) divided by E x V (chaos), with BLOSUM62-based TCRdist calculated between CDR3 peptides within each V-J. Welch's t-statistics and random forest reduced several hundred V-J features to roughly 13, which were used in a naive Bayes classifier (R e1071). No statistical method was used to fix the sample size in advance, and group allocation was not hidden from the investigators. The paper reports TCR Vbeta CDR3 sequencing of 130 to 150 peripheral blood samples: around 45 ophthalmopathy, over 70 hyperthyroidism and around 17 progressor patients.

This receptor was obtained from a young woman with Graves disease. Donor details come from another sample of the same person, matched by shared clones. The V gene is TRBV29-1 and the J gene is TRBJ1-1; TRBD1 aligns with 10 central bases. The source material was peripheral blood mononuclear cells (PBMCs), sampled at new diagnosis, from a patient treated with antithyroid drugs. The DNA reads as follows: TGCAGCGTTGAAATCGGCGGGACAGGGGTCACTGAAGCTTTCTTT. Its translation is CSVEIGGTGVTEAFF. The CDR3, completed at both ends by the reference TRBV29-1 and TRBJ1-1 genes, gives the full variable domain SAVISQKPSRDICQRGTSLTIQCQVDSQVTMMFWYRQQPGQSLTLIATANQGSEATYESGFVIDKFPISRPNLTFSTLTVSNMSPEDSSIYLCSVEIGGTGVTEAFFGQGTRLTVV.